The TCR beta chain under discussion was sequenced for a study of molecular identifiers for immune sequencing clone quantification. TCRdb reprocessed the PCR reads with MiXCR, giving one entry per CDR3 protein. Among over 55,000 distinct CDR3 sequences, over 15% were seen once, and the ten largest hold 1.4% to 1.5%. Germline-derived CDR1 and CDR2 are LNHDA and SQIVND (reference sequence). The CDR3 runs to 12 residues. V was clipped by 10 bases and J by 5 bases; unmatched bases: 8. This clonotype was observed many times. Material: naive CD8+ T cells from blood, with Jurkat cell RNA spiked in. As for subset: FACS-sorted CD8+CD4-CCR7+CD45RA+ naive T cells. The origin of this receptor is a human donor in good health. Some libraries in this study had Jurkat cell RNA spiked in. V and J are TRBV19 and TRBJ2-7, with 7 bases lining up with TRBD1. CDR3 protein: CATSTGTNEQYF. CDR3 bases: TGTGCCACCTCGACAGGGACGAACGAGCAGTACTTC.